The 24 T cell receptor beta chains below all came from one sample that was sequenced in a study of tumor-infiltrating lymphocytes in localized non-small cell lung cancer. Measured with immunoSEQ multiplex PCR; TCRdb has only the in-frame clones, and not every one. The sample contains 15,000 to 20,000 clones, around 80% of which appear only once. Input material: uninvolved lung tissue not adjacent to the tumor. Every receptor here comes from a human donor with non-small cell lung cancer.

The chain joins TRBV20-1 to TRBJ2-1, with D possibly TRBD2 on 5 matching bases. Trimming took off 6 bases at V and 7 bases at J, with 10 bases between the two ends. This CDR3 is 11 amino acids long. The V gene's germline CDR1 is DFQATT and CDR2 SNEGSKA (reference sequence). CDR3 DNA: TGCAGTGCACAGAGGGCAAATGAGCAGTTCTTC. Residues: CSAQRANEQFF.

The chain carries TRBV6-5 and TRBJ2-1; D is perhaps TRBD1 or TRBD2 (5 bases each). The CDR3 spans 15 residues. The germline V gene has CDR1 MNHEY and CDR2 SVGAGI. Trimming took 0 bases from V and 6 from J, leaving 12 bases between them. CDR3 sequence (DNA): TGTGCCAGCAGTTACTCCAGGGACCCAATCAATGAGCAGTTCTTC. Translating it yields CASSYSRDPINEQFF.

This clone has just a few counts. This chain joins TRBV2 and TRBJ1-1; D unresolved. The CDR3 has 19 amino acids. CDR1 and CDR2 (germline): SNHLY, FYNNEI. V lost 0 bases and J lost 5, with 25 bases in between. The CDR3 here is CASSEARVGRDVGGTEAFF. DNA for the CDR3: TGTGCCAGCAGTGAAGCGAGAGTCGGAAGAGATGTAGGAGGGACTGAAGCTTTCTTT.

The chain combines TRBV6-1 with TRBJ2-3; D is unclear. Trimming shortened V by 6 bases and J by 2 bases, and 12 bases separated the two germline ends. The V gene's germline CDR1 is MNHNS and CDR2 SASEGT. The CDR3 spans 14 residues. CDR3 region: CASSLLIPTDTQYF. The CDR3 DNA sequence: TGTGCCAGCAGCCTCCTTATCCCCACAGATACGCAGTATTTT.

This sequence joins TRBV11-2 and TRBJ2-1; D is uncertain. Germline assignment: CDR1 SGHAT and CDR2 FQNNGV. V lost 5 bases, J lost 0 bases, and 14 bases lay in between. The CDR3 consists of 16 residues. CDR3 in DNA: TGTGCCAGCAGCCTCCTAGTTTGGAGCTCCTACAATGAGCAGTTCTTC. Protein product: CASSLLVWSSYNEQFF.

This chain links TRBV5-1 with TRBJ2-6; D call uncertain. Trimming took 0 bases from V and 3 from J, leaving 1 base between them. The CDR3 totals 13 residues. Germline values: CDR1 SGHRS, CDR2 YFSETQ. The CDR3 loop reads CASSLDGANVLTF. CDR3 DNA sequence: TGCGCCAGCAGCTTGGATGGGGCCAACGTCCTGACTTTC.

The CDR3: CASSIDANYNEQFF. For the CDR3, the DNA is TGTGCCAGTAGTATAGATGCGAACTACAATGAGCAGTTCTTC. The V and J genes are TRBV19 and TRBJ2-1; D unresolved. Germline assignment: CDR1 LNHDA and CDR2 SQIVND (reference sequence). The CDR3 length is 14 residues. The germline V and J ends were trimmed by 0 bases and 3 bases, with 6 bases remaining between them. The full variable domain, rest sourced from reference TRBV19 and TRBJ2-1, is DGGITQSPKYLFRKEGQNVTLSCEQNLNHDAMYWYRQDPGQGLRLIYYSQIVNDFQKGDIAEGYSVSREKKESFPLTVTSAQKNPTAFYLCASSIDANYNEQFFGPGTRLTVL.

The rearrangement links TRBV5-1 to TRBJ2-5; D unclear. The V and J ends lost 0 bases and 2 bases respectively, with 8 bases between them. In germline, CDR1 is SGHRS, CDR2 YFSETQ. The CDR3 has 14 residues. CDR3 residues: CASSLAGQQETQYF. The CDR3, as DNA: TGCGCCAGCAGCTTGGCCGGGCAGCAAGAGACCCAGTACTTC.

The genes are TRBV5-4 and TRBJ2-2; D possibly uses TRBD1 or TRBD2 (5 bases each). CDR1 SGHNT and CDR2 YYREEE come from the germline V gene (reference sequence). V was shortened by 3 bases and J by 5 bases, with 14 bases between the two germline ends. This CDR3 has 15 amino acids. The CDR3 nucleotides read TGTGCCAGCAGCTACGCCGGGACCCTGACCGGGGAGCTGTTTTTT. Translated, it gives CASSYAGTLTGELFF.

This clone has just a few counts. The J gene is TRBJ1-5, the V gene TRBV2; a possible D gene is TRBD1 (6 bases). The CDR3 consists of 14 residues. From germline, CDR1 is SNHLY and CDR2 FYNNEI. Trimming removed 3 bases at V and 5 bases at J, with 11 bases between. The CDR3 DNA reads TGTGCCAGCAGTGACTCGGGGGGCGATCAGCCCCAGCATTTT. It encodes CASSDSGGDQPQHF. Full variable domain (remainder filled in from reference TRBV2 and TRBJ1-5): EPEVTQTPSHQVTQMGQEVILRCVPISNHLYFYWYRQILGQKVEFLVSFYNNEISEKSEIFDDQFSVERPDGSNFTLKIRSTKLEDSAMYFCASSDSGGDQPQHFGDGTRLSIL.

This clone has just one count. V is TRBV10-3 and J is TRBJ2-7; either TRBD1 or TRBD2 may supply D (6 bases each). CDR1 is ENHRY, CDR2 SYGVKD, per germline. With 3 bases removed from V and 1 base from J, the gap between germline ends came to 28 bases. The CDR3 totals 20 residues. The CDR3 reads CAISEMWGATAAEHSYEQYF. The CDR3 nucleotides read TGTGCCATCAGTGAAATGTGGGGGGCTACGGCCGCAGAACATTCCTACGAGCAGTACTTC.

This chain uses TRBV5-1 with TRBJ2-3; the match to TRBD2 covers 9 bases. Losses at the gene ends were 0 bases for V and 5 bases for J; bases not matched to a gene: 10. Germline V gives CDR1 SGHRS, CDR2 YFSETQ. The CDR3 sequence is 17 residues long. The CDR3 DNA follows: TGCGCCAGCAGCTTGGCCTATGCGGGAGGGGGACTAGATACGCAGTATTTT. Protein: CASSLAYAGGGLDTQYF.

The chain uses TRBV12-5 and TRBJ1-2, with D unclear. V gave up 3 bases and J gave up 5 bases, with 13 bases separating them. Germline CDR1 is LGHNT and CDR2 is FRNRAP. The CDR3 length is 14 residues. The CDR3 protein is CASGFGGEGYGYTF. The CDR3 bases are TGTGCTAGTGGTTTCGGCGGAGAAGGTTATGGCTACACCTTC. The full variable domain, in which reference TRBV12-5 and TRBJ1-2 provide the parts outside the CDR3, is DARVTQTPRHKVTEMGQEVTMRCQPILGHNTVFWYRQTMMQGLELLAYFRNRAPLDDSGMPKDRFSAEMPDATLATLKIQPSEPRDSAVYFCASGFGGEGYGYTFGSGTRLTVV.

This chain connects TRBV4-1 to TRBJ1-5, with 11 positions matching TRBD1. The V gene end was trimmed by 3 bases and the J gene end by 6 bases; junction bases not matched to a gene: 4. Looked up from germline, CDR1 is MGHRA and CDR2 is YSYEKL. CDR3 length equals 15 residues. CDR3 residues: CASSQGQGGFQPQHF. CDR3 nucleotide sequence: TGCGCCAGCAGCCAGGGACAGGGGGGTTTTCAGCCCCAGCATTTT.

The chain employs TRBV5-1 and TRBJ1-3, with TRBD1 identical over 7 bases. The CDR3 consists of 14 residues. Germline CDR1 reads SGHRS; CDR2 reads YFSETQ. V shed 0 bases and J 9 bases; nucleotides not matched to a gene: 6. Here the CDR3 reads CASSLGQGSSTIYF. CDR3 sequence (DNA): TGCGCCAGCAGCTTGGGACAGGGTTCTTCCACCATATATTTT. Variable domain in full (rest from reference TRBV5-1 and TRBJ1-3): KAGVTQTPRYLIKTRGQQVTLSCSPISGHRSVSWYQQTPGQGLQFLFEYFSETQRNKGNFPGRFSGRQFSNSRSEMNVSTLELGDSALYLCASSLGQGSSTIYFGEGSWLTVV.

In its sample, this clone was seen once. The chain carries TRBV29-1 and TRBJ2-3, with D unclear. CDR3 size: 11 residues. Germline V CDR1 and CDR2: SQVTM, ANQGSEA. Trimming shortened V by 7 bases and J by 4 bases, and 9 bases separated the two germline ends. For the CDR3, the DNA is TGCAGCGCGTCGAGGTCAGATACGCAGTATTTT. Translated, it gives CSASRSDTQYF.

This clone appeared once. This sequence joins TRBV10-1 and TRBJ2-3; tentatively, D is TRBD2 (5 bases). Deletions cut 8 bases from V and 6 bases from J, with 21 bases between. Germline CDR1 reads WNHNN; CDR2 reads SYGVQD (reference sequence). The CDR3 spans 15 residues. The CDR3: CASFPDYLDGDTQYF. CDR3 sequence (DNA): TGCGCCAGCTTCCCTGACTATCTTGATGGGGATACGCAGTATTTT.

The V and J genes are TRBV6-5 and TRBJ1-5; D is undetermined. The V gene's germline CDR1 is MNHEY and CDR2 SVGAGI. With 4 bases removed from V and 5 bases from J, the gap between germline ends came to 12 bases. The CDR3 loop spans 14 amino acids. CDR3 DNA: TGTGCCAGCAGTTCCATTCCCCCGGATCAGCCCCAGCATTTT. This sequence encodes CASSSIPPDQPQHF.

The chain joins TRBV7-9 to TRBJ1-1, with 7 bases that match TRBD1. The ends lost 5 bases at V and 3 bases at J; junction bases unmatched: 12. The CDR3 is 16 amino acids. Per germline, CDR1 SEHNR and CDR2 FQNEAQ (reference sequence). This CDR3 is CASSNLWGTDYTEAFF. CDR3 coding DNA: TGTGCCAGCAGCAATCTATGGGGGACAGATTACACTGAAGCTTTCTTT.

The J gene is TRBJ2-3, the V gene TRBV7-2, with TRBD1 matching 7 bases. The length of the CDR3 is 15 residues. CDR1 and CDR2 (germline): SGHTA, FQGNSA. V lost 1 base to trimming and J lost 5 bases; unmatched junction nucleotides: 6. The CDR3 sequence: CASSLGVGGLDTQYF. The DNA of the CDR3 is TGTGCCAGCAGCTTAGGGGTAGGGGGCCTAGATACGCAGTATTTT.

The chain is built from TRBV7-9 and TRBJ1-1; maybe TRBD1 (5 bases). With 5 bases removed from V and 1 base from J, the gap between germline ends came to 14 bases. Germline values: CDR1 SEHNR, CDR2 FQNEAQ (reference sequence). The CDR3 spans 15 residues. Written as DNA, the CDR3 is TGTGCCAGCAGCCCCGAATGGAGGGGGAACACTGAAGCTTTCTTT. Protein: CASSPEWRGNTEAFF.

The gene calls are TRBV27 and TRBJ2-7; D is unclear. Trimming pared 2 bases from V and 2 bases from J, leaving 7 bases between. This CDR3 is built from 13 residues. The V gene's germline CDR1 is MNHEY and CDR2 SMNVEV (reference sequence). In nucleotides, the CDR3 is TGTGCCAGCAGTTTACGACCACCCTACGAGCAGTACTTC. Translating gives CASSLRPPYEQYF.

This clone was counted once. The chain is built from TRBV20-1 and TRBJ1-1, with D uncertain. Looked up from germline, CDR1 is DFQATT and CDR2 is SNEGSKA (reference sequence). V lost 7 bases and J 1 base, leaving 7 bases between the germline ends. The CDR3 runs to 11 residues. The CDR3 protein is CSVDENTEAFF. CDR3 bases: TGCAGTGTTGATGAGAACACTGAAGCTTTCTTT.

The V call is TRBV14, the J call TRBJ2-3; D is undetermined. The germline V gene has CDR1 SGHDN and CDR2 FVKESK. The V and J ends lost 0 bases and 6 bases respectively, with 7 bases between them. The CDR3 has 13 residues. CDR3 region: CASSQDLRDTQYF. CDR3 sequence (DNA): TGTGCCAGCAGCCAAGATCTTAGGGATACGCAGTATTTT. Drawing the rest from reference TRBV14 and TRBJ2-3, the complete variable domain is EAGVTQFPSHSVIEKGQTVTLRCDPISGHDNLYWYRRVMGKEIKFLLHFVKESKQDESGMPNNRFLAERTGGTYSTLKVQPAELEDSGVYFCASSQDLRDTQYFGPGTRLTVL.